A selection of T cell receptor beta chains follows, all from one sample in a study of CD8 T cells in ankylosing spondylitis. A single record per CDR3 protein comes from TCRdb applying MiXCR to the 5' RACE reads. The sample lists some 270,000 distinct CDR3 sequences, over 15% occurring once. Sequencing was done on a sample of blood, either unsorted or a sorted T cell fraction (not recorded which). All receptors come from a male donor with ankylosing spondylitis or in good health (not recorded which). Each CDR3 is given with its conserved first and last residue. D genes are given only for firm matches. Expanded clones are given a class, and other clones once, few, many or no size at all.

CDR3 DNA: TGTGCCAGCAGCGCTCAAGGGACCCAAAGCGCGGAGTACTTC; CDR3 protein: CASSAQGTQSAEYF; clone size: .; V gene: TRBV6-2/TRBV6-3; J gene: TRBJ2-7; D gene: .
CDR3 DNA: TGTGCCACCAGCAGACCCGGACCGAAGAACATTCAGTACTTC; CDR3 protein: CATSRPGPKNIQYF; clone size: few; V gene: TRBV15; J gene: TRBJ2-4; D gene: .
CDR3 DNA: TGCAGCGTTGTATTTTGGTCGGGAGGGCCCTACGAGCAGTACTTC; CDR3 protein: CSVVFWSGGPYEQYF; clone size: few; V gene: TRBV29-1; J gene: TRBJ2-7; D gene: TRBD2
CDR3 DNA: TGTGCCAGCAGCGTAGTAGCGGGAGGGAGCACAGATACGCAGTATTTT; CDR3 protein: CASSVVAGGSTDTQYF; clone size: few; V gene: TRBV9; J gene: TRBJ2-3; D gene: TRBD2
CDR3 DNA: TGTGCCAGCAGTACAGGGGGCGAACAGCCCCAGCATTTT; CDR3 protein: CASSTGGEQPQHF; clone size: .; V gene: TRBV6-6; J gene: TRBJ1-5; D gene: TRBD1
CDR3 DNA: TGTGCCAGTAGTATTGTGGGTGTCACCGGGGAGCTGTTTTTT; CDR3 protein: CASSIVGVTGELFF; clone size: many; V gene: TRBV19; J gene: TRBJ2-2; D gene: .
CDR3 DNA: TGTGCCAGCAGTTTAGGGCAGGTGGCGGAGACCCAGTACTTC; CDR3 protein: CASSLGQVAETQYF; clone size: few; V gene: TRBV12-3/TRBV12-4; J gene: TRBJ2-5; D gene: .
CDR3 DNA: TGCGCCAGCAGCCAAGACGGGAACGGCCTGTATGAGCAGTTCTTC; CDR3 protein: CASSQDGNGLYEQFF; clone size: .; V gene: TRBV4-3; J gene: TRBJ2-1; D gene: .
CDR3 DNA: TGTGCCAGCAGCTTAGACGGGCGTAATGAAAAACTGTTTTTT; CDR3 protein: CASSLDGRNEKLFF; clone size: .; V gene: TRBV5-6; J gene: TRBJ1-4; D gene: .
CDR3 DNA: TGCGCCAGCAGCCAACAACTAGCGGGAGGGAACAATGAGCAGTTCTTC; CDR3 protein: CASSQQLAGGNNEQFF; clone size: .; V gene: TRBV4-3; J gene: TRBJ2-1; D gene: TRBD2
CDR3 DNA: TGCGCCAGCAGCCAAGATTGGAAGGGGTACAATGAGCAGTTCTTC; CDR3 protein: CASSQDWKGYNEQFF; clone size: many; V gene: TRBV4-3; J gene: TRBJ2-1; D gene: .
CDR3 DNA: TGTGCCAGCAGTCCGCGGGGCGGGCGTTATTTTGAGCAGTTCTTC; CDR3 protein: CASSPRGGRYFEQFF; clone size: many; V gene: TRBV27; J gene: TRBJ2-1; D gene: .
CDR3 DNA: TGTGCCACCAGTGACCCAAGACTAGCGGGAACGCAGTATTTT; CDR3 protein: CATSDPRLAGTQYF; clone size: .; V gene: TRBV24-1; J gene: TRBJ2-3; D gene: TRBD2
CDR3 DNA: TGTGCCAGCAGAGCCTATAGCACAGATACGCAGTATTTT; CDR3 protein: CASRAYSTDTQYF; clone size: .; V gene: TRBV12-3/TRBV12-4; J gene: TRBJ2-3; D gene: .
CDR3 DNA: TGTGCCAGCAGCTTGTCCCAACCGTACAATGAGCAGTTCTTC; CDR3 protein: CASSLSQPYNEQFF; clone size: few; V gene: TRBV5-6; J gene: TRBJ2-1; D gene: .
CDR3 DNA: TGTGCCAGCAGCCACCCGTGGGGGGAGCTGTTTTTT; CDR3 protein: CASSHPWGELFF; clone size: once; V gene: TRBV12-3/TRBV12-4; J gene: TRBJ2-2; D gene: .
CDR3 DNA: TGCGCCAGCCGGGGAACTAATGAAAAACTGTTTTTT; CDR3 protein: CASRGTNEKLFF; clone size: .; V gene: TRBV5-1; J gene: TRBJ1-4; D gene: .
CDR3 DNA: TGTGCCAGCACCCCACCGAGGAGACAGGGCGGTTCACCCCTCCACTTT; CDR3 protein: CASTPPRRQGGSPLHF; clone size: few; V gene: TRBV21-1; J gene: TRBJ1-6; D gene: .
CDR3 DNA: TGCAGCGCCGCACAGGGACAGGCCTACGAGCAGTACTTC; CDR3 protein: CSAAQGQAYEQYF; clone size: few; V gene: TRBV29-1; J gene: TRBJ2-7; D gene: TRBD1
CDR3 DNA: TGTGCCAGCAGCTTAGCGCGGGAAATGAGCTCCTACGAGCAGTACTTC; CDR3 protein: CASSLAREMSSYEQYF; clone size: .; V gene: TRBV5-6; J gene: TRBJ2-7; D gene: .